This T cell receptor beta chain came from a study of tumor-infiltrating lymphocytes in primary liver carcinoma. The overall study: Men as well as women, aged 30 to 69 years, made up the patients.

Comments on this clonotype: At one boundary the junction diverges from the germline segment, which might be a read error.

Making TCR beta cDNA involved around 510 ng total RNA and a constant-region primer. Generation of the TCR beta libraries relied on three nested multiplex PCR rounds using slightly modified ARM-PCR. Running around 9 cycles apiece, the first two PCR rounds relied on TRBV1-TRBV30 forward primers together with a C-beta reverse primer. Using its own MiXCR run on the multiplex PCR reads, TCRdb lists one record per CDR3 protein. Seen here are around 330,000 distinct CDR3 sequences, around three fifths observed once, and the top ten hold over 15%. This CDR3 is 14 amino acids long. Per the germline V gene, CDR1 is LGHNA and CDR2 is YSLEER. The blood RNA (from unsorted whole blood) was obtained, and germline DNA was also extracted.

This sequence was found in a woman aged 25 to 45 with primary liver carcinoma and hepatitis B virus infection. V is TRBV4-3 and J is TRBJ2-7; TRBD1 matches at 9 bases. What was sequenced was peripheral blood. The CDR3 loop is CAISQDGTGIEQYF. As DNA, the CDR3 is TGCGCCATCAGCCAAGACGGGACAGGGATCGAGCAGTACTTC.